There are a few counts of the clone carrying this T cell receptor beta chain. Its matching antigen is unknown. Multiplex PCR amplified TCR beta CDR3 with 32 V and 13 J primers. One entry per CDR3 protein, called by TCRdb with MiXCR from the multiplex PCR reads. The sample holds about 9,700 distinct CDR3 sequences; less than 20% are singletons and the top ten take roughly 3.7%. The CDR3 loop spans 15 amino acids. With V trimmed by 3 bases and J by 5 bases, 5 bases remained unmatched. CDR1 is SEHNR, CDR2 FQNEAQ, per germline (reference sequence). Bulk tumor genomic DNA was the template, and each sample received about 590 ng. Several biopsies were spaced far apart within each primary tumor and obtained as surgery took place. Newly diagnosed with untreated non-small cell lung cancer, the patients underwent curative surgery. These data belong to a study of immune heterogeneity within non-small cell lung tumors.

Study results and caveats: Clonality of local T cells correlated moderately but significantly with local tumor mutational burden (R approximately 0.37). High-frequency clones unique to single sites coexisted with identical dominant CDR3 beta clonotypes that recurred across tumor sites within a patient.

The sequence came from a man between 40 and 49 years old with non-small cell lung cancer. The rearrangement joins TRBV7-9 to TRBJ2-5, with TRBD2 matching 11 bases. Material: lung tumor tissue. The CDR3 DNA is TGTGCCAGCAGCTTGGCTAGCGGGAGGTTTGAGACCCAGTACTTC. Translation gives CASSLASGRFETQYF.